This entry describes one T cell receptor (beta chain). Its antigen remains unknown. This CDR3 is built from 11 residues. Per the germline V gene, CDR1 is GTSNPN and CDR2 is SVGIG (reference sequence). V lost 2 bases and J lost 8; bases outside the gene matches: 1. Unique molecular identifiers were incorporated during preparation of the TCRbeta library. TCRdb re-analysed the PCR reads in MiXCR, keeping a single row per CDR3 protein. This sample has hundreds of thousands of distinct CDR3 sequences; around 13% occur once, and the top ten carry 0.79%. The data were obtained in a study of T-cell reconstitution after alpha-beta-depleted transplantation in children. Whole-study findings and limits: TCRbeta diversity was high at day 60 in some patients (a result of surviving recipient T cells and thymic progenitors). Several hundred graft clones that had expanded were reportedly the source of alpha-beta T cells about two months after transplant. Most T-cell counts and diversity one year after the transplant came from T cells that were newly produced.

This sequence was found in a girl aged 2 to 9 with congenital amegakaryocytic thrombocytopenia, due to receive a stem cell transplant. The genes are TRBV30 and TRBJ1-1, with 8 bases matching TRBD1. The sequencing here drew on PBMCs, taken before TCRalphabeta/CD19-depleted stem cell transplant. The DNA of the CDR3 is TGTGCCTGGAGTTGGGACAGGGAAGCTTTCTTT. As protein: CAWSWDREAFF.